What follows is one T cell receptor (beta chain) and its context. This entry is derived from a study of monozygotic twins with inflammatory bowel disease. Making cDNA involved eight separate reactions per sample. For each CDR3 protein, TCRdb gives one entry from its re-call of the 5' RACE reads, without DNA. The sample includes around 380,000 distinct CDR3 sequences. The length of the CDR3 is 18 residues. The receptor's source is a human donor with ulcerative colitis or Crohn's disease, or a healthy co-twin of an affected twin (not recorded which). This chain links TRBV21-1 with TRBJ1-2; the D call of TRBD1 rests on TCRdb alone, since no DNA is present to check it. TRBV21-1 is a known pseudogene. The sample consisted of blood. The CDR3 loop is CASSKGWDRGVPNYGYTF.